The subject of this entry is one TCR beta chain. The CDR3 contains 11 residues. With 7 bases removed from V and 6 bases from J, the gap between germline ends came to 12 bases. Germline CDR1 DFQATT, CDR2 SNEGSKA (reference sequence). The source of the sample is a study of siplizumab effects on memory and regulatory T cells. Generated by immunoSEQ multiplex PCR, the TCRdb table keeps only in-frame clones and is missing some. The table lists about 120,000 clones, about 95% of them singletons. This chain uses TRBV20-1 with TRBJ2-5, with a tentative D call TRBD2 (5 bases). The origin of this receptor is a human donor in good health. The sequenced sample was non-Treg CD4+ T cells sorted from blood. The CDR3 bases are TGCAGTGAGGAGGAGTTGAAGACCCAGTACTTC. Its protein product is CSEEELKTQYF.